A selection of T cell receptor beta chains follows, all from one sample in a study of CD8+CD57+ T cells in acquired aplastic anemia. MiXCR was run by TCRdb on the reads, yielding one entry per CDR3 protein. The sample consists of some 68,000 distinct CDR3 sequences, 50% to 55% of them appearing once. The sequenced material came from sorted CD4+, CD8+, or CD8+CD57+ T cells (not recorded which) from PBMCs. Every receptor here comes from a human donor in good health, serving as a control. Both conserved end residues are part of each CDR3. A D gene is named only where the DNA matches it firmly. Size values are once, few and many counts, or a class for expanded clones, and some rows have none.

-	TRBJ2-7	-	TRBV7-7	TGTGCCAGCAGCCGGGACACCTCCTACGAGCAGTACTTC	CASSRDTSYEQYF
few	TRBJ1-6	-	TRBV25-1	TGTGCCAGCAGTGAATATGGCGAGGCCAATTCACCCCTCCACTTT	CASSEYGEANSPLHF
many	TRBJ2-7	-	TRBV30	TGTGCCTGGGGGTTCGGTAGTGTCTCCTACGAGCAGTACTTC	CAWGFGSVSYEQYF
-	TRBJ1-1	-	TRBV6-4	TGTGCCTGCAGTGAGCCAGGAGCTGAAGCTTTCTTT	CACSEPGAEAFF
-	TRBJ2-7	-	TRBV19	TGTGCCAGTAGTATAGGACAGTCACCCGTCTACGAGCAGTACTTC	CASSIGQSPVYEQYF
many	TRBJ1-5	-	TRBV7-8	TGTGCCAGCAGCCTACCGGGATTCAATCAGCCCCAGCATTTT	CASSLPGFNQPQHF
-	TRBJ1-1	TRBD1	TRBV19	TGTGCCAGCAGTAGGAGGACAGGGAACACTGAAGCTTTCTTT	CASSRRTGNTEAFF
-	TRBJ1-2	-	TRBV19	TGTGCCAGTAGTAGGGAGCCACGCTATAACTATGGCTACACCTTC	CASSREPRYNYGYTF
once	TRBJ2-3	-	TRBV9	TGTGCCAGCAGCGCCTTCACAGATACGCAGTATTTT	CASSAFTDTQYF
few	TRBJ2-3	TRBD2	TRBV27	TGTGCCAGCAGTTTTCTAGCGGGAGGGCCAGATACGCAGTATTTT	CASSFLAGGPDTQYF
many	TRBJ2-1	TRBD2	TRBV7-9	TGTGCCAGCAGCTGGCGGACTAGCGGGGGATACAATGAGCAGTTCTTC	CASSWRTSGGYNEQFF
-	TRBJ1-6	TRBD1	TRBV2	TGTGCCAGCAGCCGACAGGGGCCTAATTCACCCCTCCACTTT	CASSRQGPNSPLHF
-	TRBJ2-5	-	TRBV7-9	TGTGCCTACGAGGTAGCGGCGTACCAAGAGACCCAGTACTTC	CAYEVAAYQETQYF
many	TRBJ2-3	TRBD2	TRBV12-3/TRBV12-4	TGTGCCAGCAGTACGCAATGGGTAATAGCGGGGGCTCGAAGCACAGATACGCAGTATTTT	CASSTQWVIAGARSTDTQYF
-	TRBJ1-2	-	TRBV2	TGTGCCAGCGCGTCGACAGCGTCGCATTATGGCTACACCTTC	CASASTASHYGYTF
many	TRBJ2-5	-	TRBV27	TGTGCCAGCAGTTTATCGAACGGGAGAGGAGAGACCCAGTACTTC	CASSLSNGRGETQYF
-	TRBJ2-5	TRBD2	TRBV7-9	TGTGCCAGCAGCTCCCCTAGTGGCGGGGGACAAGAGACCCAGTACTTC	CASSSPSGGGQETQYF
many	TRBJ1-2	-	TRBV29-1	TGCAGCGTCCTTCCCGTCCGACAGACCTATGGCTACACCTTC	CSVLPVRQTYGYTF
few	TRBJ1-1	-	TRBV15	TGTGCCACCAGCAGAGGGGACACTGAAGCTTTCTTT	CATSRGDTEAFF
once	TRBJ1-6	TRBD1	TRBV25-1	TGTGCCAGCAGTGAAGGCGGGACAGGTTATTCACCCCTCCACTTT	CASSEGGTGYSPLHF
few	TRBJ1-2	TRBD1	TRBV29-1	TGCAGCGTTGAAGTTTCCTGGACAGGGGGAAACTATGGCTACACCTTC	CSVEVSWTGGNYGYTF
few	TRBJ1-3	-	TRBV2	TGTGCCAGCAGTGAAAGTCTGGACTCTGGAAACACCATATATTTT	CASSESLDSGNTIYF
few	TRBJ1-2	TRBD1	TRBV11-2	TGTGCCAGCAGCTCGACCGGGACAGGGAAGAATAACTATGGCTACACCTTC	CASSSTGTGKNNYGYTF
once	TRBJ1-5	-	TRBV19	TGTGCCAGTAAATACGGGACACAGAGCAATCAGCCCCAGCACTTT	CASKYGTQSNQPQHF
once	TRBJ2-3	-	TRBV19	TGTGCCAGTAGTGGTGACCGGGACCTAGGCACAGATACGCAGTATTTT	CASSGDRDLGTDTQYF
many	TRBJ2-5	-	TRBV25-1	TGTGCCAGCAGTGATATCCGCCGTCAGGCTTTAAAGACCCAGTACTTC	CASSDIRRQALKTQYF
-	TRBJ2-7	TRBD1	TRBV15	TGTGCCACCAGCAGAGATCTGACAGGGACCGAGCAGTACTTC	CATSRDLTGTEQYF
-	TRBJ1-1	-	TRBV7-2	TGTGCCAGCTTCCGGGAGGAGACTGAAGCTTTCTTT	CASFREETEAFF
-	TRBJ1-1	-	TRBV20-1	TGCAGTGCTCCGCAGGATGGACGAGGTTTGAACACTGAAGCTTTCTTT	CSAPQDGRGLNTEAFF
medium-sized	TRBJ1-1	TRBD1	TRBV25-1	TGTGCCAGCAGTGAAACGACAGGGGCCAGGTACACTGAAGCTTTCTTT	CASSETTGARYTEAFF
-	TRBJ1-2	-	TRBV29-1	TGCAGCGTTGAAGAGCGGACATTTTTTCGCTACACCTTC	CSVEERTFFRYTF
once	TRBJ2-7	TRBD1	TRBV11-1	TGTGCCAGCAGCCCTGGACAGGTGAGCTCCTACGAGCAGTACTTC	CASSPGQVSSYEQYF
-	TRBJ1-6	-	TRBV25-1	TGTGCCAGCAGCGGGGGTCAGGAAACGTCACCCCTCCACTTT	CASSGGQETSPLHF
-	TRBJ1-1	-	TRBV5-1	TGCGCCAGCAGCTACACGGCGGGGAACACTGAAGCTTTCTTT	CASSYTAGNTEAFF
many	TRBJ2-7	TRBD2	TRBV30	TGTGCCTGGAGTGTACTTCCCGGGGGGTACGAGCAGTACTTC	CAWSVLPGGYEQYF
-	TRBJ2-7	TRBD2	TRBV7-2	TGTGCCAGCAGTCCAGGACTAGCGGGCTCCTACGAGCAGTACTTC	CASSPGLAGSYEQYF
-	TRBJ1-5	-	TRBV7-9	TGTGCCAGCAGCGGGGGGGGGTCCCAGCATTTT	CASSGGGSQHF
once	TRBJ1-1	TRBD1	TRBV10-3	TGTGCTATGGGACAGGGTGAAGCTTTCTTT	CAMGQGEAFF
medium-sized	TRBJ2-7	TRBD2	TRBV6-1	TGTGCCAGCAGTGGAGGACTAGCGGGGGCTTACGAGCAGTACTTC	CASSGGLAGAYEQYF
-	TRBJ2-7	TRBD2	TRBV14	TGTGCCAGCAGCTTCCTAGCGGGGAACTACGAGCAGTACTTC	CASSFLAGNYEQYF
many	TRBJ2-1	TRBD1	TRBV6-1	TGTGCCAGCAGTGGAACAGGGGCCTACAATGAGCAGTTCTTC	CASSGTGAYNEQFF
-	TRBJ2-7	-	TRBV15	TGTGCCACCAGCAGGTGGGGGACCTCCTACGAGCAGTACTTC	CATSRWGTSYEQYF
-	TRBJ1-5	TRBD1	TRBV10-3	TGTGCCAGCAGACGGACAGGCCTTAACAATCAGCCCCAGCATTTT	CASRRTGLNNQPQHF
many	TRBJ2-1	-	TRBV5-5	TGTGCCAGCAGCCTGGGGGCGGGAGTTTATGAGCAGTTCTTC	CASSLGAGVYEQFF
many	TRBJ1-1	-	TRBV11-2	TGTGCCAGCAGCTTAGAGGCGGGGAGATACACTGAAGCTTTCTTT	CASSLEAGRYTEAFF
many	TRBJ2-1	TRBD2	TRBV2	TGTGCCAGCAGTGACCCCGGTAGCGGGATATCCAATGAGCAGTTCTTC	CASSDPGSGISNEQFF
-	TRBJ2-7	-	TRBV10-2	TGCGCCAGCAATGAAGCCCCCTACGAGCAGTACTTC	CASNEAPYEQYF
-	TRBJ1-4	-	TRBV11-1	TGTGCCAGCAGCTTCAGTAGCCATGCAACTAATGAAAAACTGTTTTTT	CASSFSSHATNEKLFF